This is a list of T cell receptor beta chains from one sample in a study of blood T cell repertoires in COVID-19. Only in-frame clones appear in the TCRdb table, and some are missing; sequencing was by immunoSEQ multiplex PCR. The table records around 120,000 clones, 69% of them present only once. The sample was peripheral blood. The receptors were gathered from a man at least 80 years old with acute or convalescent COVID-19. CDR3s include the opening cysteine and the closing phenylalanine or tryptophan. Each record gives: V gene, D gene, clone size, J gene, CDR3 protein, CDR3 DNA. A D gene is named only where the DNA matches it firmly. Some rows have no size entry. The others give once, few or many, or a class for an expanded clone.

TRBV5-1,TRBD1,-,TRBJ1-2,CASSPLQGAGGYTF,TGCGCCAGCAGCCCACTCCAGGGGGCCGGGGGCTACACCTTC
TRBV7-9,TRBD1,-,TRBJ2-2,CASSRTGIGTGELFF,TGTGCCAGCAGCCGGACAGGGATAGGCACCGGGGAGCTGTTTTTT
TRBV18,-,-,TRBJ2-5,CASSPRSDPGSQYF,TGTGCCAGCTCACCACGGAGCGACCCCGGGTCCCAGTACTTC
TRBV11-1,-,-,TRBJ2-3,CASSFDRDTQYF,TGTGCCAGCAGCTTTGACAGGGATACGCAGTATTTT
TRBV4-1,TRBD2,few,TRBJ2-1,CASSPVAGGPLNEQFF,TGCGCCAGCAGCCCCGTAGCGGGAGGGCCCCTCAATGAGCAGTTCTTC
TRBV11-3,TRBD2,-,TRBJ2-1,CASSLGLAGGSYNEQFF,TGTGCCAGCAGCTTGGGGCTAGCGGGAGGGTCCTACAATGAGCAGTTCTTC
TRBV7-2,-,few,TRBJ1-5,CASSLSSNQPQHF,TGTGCCAGCAGCCTGAGTAGCAATCAGCCCCAGCATTTT
TRBV5-4,-,once,TRBJ2-2,CASREAANTGELFF,TGTGCCAGCAGGGAAGCGGCGAACACCGGGGAGCTGTTTTTT
TRBV21-1,-,-,TRBJ2-1,CASSKEAKGTGTSGEAYNEQFF,TGTGCCAGCAGTAAAGAGGCAAAAGGGACAGGGACAAGCGGGGAGGCCTACAATGAGCAGTTCTTC
TRBV7-2,-,few,TRBJ1-1,CASSLAQNEAFF,TGTGCCAGCAGCTTAGCCCAAAATGAAGCTTTCTTT
TRBV3-1/TRBV3-2,-,-,TRBJ2-2,CASSPRRVTGELFF,TGTGCCAGCAGCCCACGGCGGGTCACCGGGGAGCTGTTTTTT
TRBV14,-,-,TRBJ2-5,CASSHRLVPQETQYF,TGTGCCAGCAGCCACCGACTAGTACCTCAAGAGACCCAGTACTTC
TRBV4-3,TRBD2,few,TRBJ2-7,CASSQGLAGLYEQYF,TGCGCCAGCAGCCAAGGACTAGCGGGTTTGTACGAGCAGTACTTC
TRBV9,-,-,TRBJ2-7,CASSVGVDTGYEQYF,TGTGCCAGCAGCGTAGGTGTGGACACAGGCTACGAGCAGTACTTC
TRBV19,TRBD1,-,TRBJ2-7,CASSDRGKTYEQYF,TGTGCCAGTAGTGACAGGGGGAAGACCTACGAGCAGTACTTC
TRBV5-6,-,-,TRBJ1-1,CASSLPGGTEAFF,TGTGCCAGCAGCTTGCCCGGAGGCACTGAAGCTTTCTTT
TRBV18,-,-,TRBJ1-5,CASSPYADNQPQHF,TGTGCCAGCTCGCCCTACGCCGACAATCAGCCCCAGCATTTT
TRBV18,TRBD1,once,TRBJ2-7,CASSPEAGTGAYEQYF,TGTGCCAGCTCACCCGAAGCCGGGACAGGGGCTTACGAGCAGTACTTC
TRBV28,-,-,TRBJ1-4,CASRNGGEGEKLFF,TGTGCCAGCAGGAACGGGGGGGAAGGGGAAAAACTGTTTTTT
TRBV19,-,-,TRBJ2-5,CASSILGFQETQYF,TGTGCCAGTAGTATCCTCGGGTTCCAAGAGACCCAGTACTTC
TRBV15,TRBD1,many,TRBJ2-7,CATSQEAGQGYEQYF,TGTGCCACCAGCCAAGAGGCGGGACAGGGCTACGAGCAGTACTTC
TRBV4-3,-,-,TRBJ1-1,CASSQDLSFNTEAFF,TGCGCCAGCAGCCAAGATTTGAGTTTTAACACTGAAGCTTTCTTT
TRBV7-9,-,-,TRBJ2-4,CASNQGEGGTKNIQYF,TGTGCCAGCAACCAAGGAGAGGGTGGGACCAAAAACATTCAGTACTTC
TRBV20-1,-,-,TRBJ1-2,CSASEGNYGYTF,TGCAGTGCTAGTGAGGGCAACTATGGCTACACCTTC
TRBV6-1,-,-,TRBJ2-7,CASSGMVAPVTYEQYF,TGTGCCAGCAGTGGTATGGTGGCACCTGTTACCTACGAGCAGTACTTC
TRBV5-1,TRBD1,-,TRBJ2-5,CASSSRGPETQYF,TGCGCCAGCAGCTCCAGGGGGCCAGAGACCCAGTACTTC
TRBV7-3,-,-,TRBJ2-1,CASSMGLGDYNEQFF,TGTGCCAGCAGCATGGGATTAGGGGATTACAATGAGCAGTTCTTC
TRBV9,-,-,TRBJ1-3,CASSVSAGTSGNTIYF,TGTGCCAGCAGCGTATCAGCCGGGACTAGTGGAAACACCATATATTTT
TRBV18,TRBD2,-,TRBJ2-7,CASSLAGAYEQYF,TGTGCCAGCTCACTAGCGGGAGCCTACGAGCAGTACTTC
TRBV3-1/TRBV3-2,TRBD2,-,TRBJ2-7,CASSQGLGSYEQYF,TGTGCCAGCAGCCAGGGACTAGGCTCCTACGAGCAGTACTTC
TRBV19,TRBD2,-,TRBJ2-2,CASSPGLAGVRITGELFF,TGTGCCAGTTCTCCGGGACTAGCGGGAGTACGTATCACCGGGGAGCTGTTTTTT
TRBV28,-,few,TRBJ2-5,CASSLLIGQETQYF,TGTGCCAGCAGTTTATTAATCGGCCAAGAGACCCAGTACTTC
TRBV15,TRBD2,-,TRBJ2-3,CATSVAAGGRTDTQYF,TGTGCCACCAGCGTGGCAGCGGGAGGCCGCACAGATACGCAGTATTTT
TRBV29-1,-,-,TRBJ1-2,CSVVVGGSGYTF,TGCAGCGTTGTCGTGGGAGGTAGTGGCTACACCTTC
TRBV5-6,TRBD2,once,TRBJ2-3,CASSLRLAGVATDTQYF,TGTGCCAGCAGCTTGCGGCTAGCGGGAGTGGCCACAGATACGCAGTATTTT
TRBV3-1/TRBV3-2,-,-,TRBJ2-2,CASSQRGGSTGELFF,TGTGCCAGCAGCCAACGTGGGGGGAGCACCGGGGAGCTGTTTTTT
TRBV5-6,TRBD1,once,TRBJ1-4,CASRYRGYTNEKLFF,TGTGCCAGCCGCTACAGGGGATACACTAATGAAAAACTGTTTTTT
TRBV5-4,-,-,TRBJ1-2,CASSLGQYYGYTF,TGTGCCAGCAGCTTGGGACAGTACTATGGCTACACCTTC
TRBV23-1,-,few,TRBJ2-6,CASIQAGGANVLTF,TGCGCCAGCATCCAGGCGGGGGGGGCCAACGTCCTGACTTTC
TRBV6-6,TRBD2,-,TRBJ2-4,CASRVGGGRNIQYF,TGTGCCAGCAGGGTCGGGGGGGGCAGGAACATTCAGTACTTC
TRBV24-1,-,once,TRBJ2-1,CATSDPGWGEQFF,TGTGCCACCAGTGATCCAGGGTGGGGTGAGCAGTTCTTC
TRBV5-1,TRBD1,-,TRBJ2-7,CASNPTGGFYEQYF,TGCGCCAGCAACCCGACAGGGGGGTTTTACGAGCAGTACTTC
TRBV28,TRBD1,few,TRBJ1-3,CASFSTGEAAGNTIYF,TGTGCCAGCTTCAGTACAGGGGAAGCAGCTGGAAACACCATATATTTT
TRBV7-2,-,-,TRBJ1-2,CASSMEGGLGGYTF,TGTGCCAGCAGTATGGAGGGAGGACTAGGCGGCTACACCTTC
TRBV2,-,-,TRBJ1-2,CASSEARGLYGYTF,TGTGCCAGCAGTGAAGCAAGAGGACTTTATGGCTACACCTTC
TRBV2,TRBD2,few,TRBJ2-5,CASSGLGLAGEETQYF,TGTGCCAGCAGCGGTCTGGGACTAGCGGGAGAAGAGACCCAGTACTTC
TRBV19,-,-,TRBJ1-5,CASSIFRLVANQPQHF,TGTGCCAGTAGTATTTTCAGGCTCGTGGCCAATCAGCCCCAGCATTTT
TRBV9,TRBD2,-,TRBJ2-3,CASSASGGFGDTQYF,TGTGCCAGCAGCGCTAGCGGGGGGTTTGGCGATACGCAGTATTTT
TRBV28,-,-,TRBJ1-4,CANQGRDEKLFF,TGTGCCAACCAGGGTCGCGATGAAAAACTGTTTTTT
TRBV7-8,TRBD1,-,TRBJ2-1,CASSKPGQGYNEQFF,TGTGCCAGCAGCAAACCGGGACAGGGGTACAATGAGCAGTTCTTC
TRBV7-8,TRBD1,once,TRBJ2-1,CASRSTGAGNEQFF,TGTGCCAGCAGAAGCACAGGGGCCGGGAATGAGCAGTTCTTC
TRBV5-1,-,-,TRBJ1-1,CASSLQRLNTEAFF,TGCGCCAGCAGCTTACAGAGATTGAACACTGAAGCTTTCTTT
TRBV7-8,-,-,TRBJ2-7,CASSSFLEQYF,TGTGCCAGCAGCTCGTTCCTCGAGCAGTACTTC